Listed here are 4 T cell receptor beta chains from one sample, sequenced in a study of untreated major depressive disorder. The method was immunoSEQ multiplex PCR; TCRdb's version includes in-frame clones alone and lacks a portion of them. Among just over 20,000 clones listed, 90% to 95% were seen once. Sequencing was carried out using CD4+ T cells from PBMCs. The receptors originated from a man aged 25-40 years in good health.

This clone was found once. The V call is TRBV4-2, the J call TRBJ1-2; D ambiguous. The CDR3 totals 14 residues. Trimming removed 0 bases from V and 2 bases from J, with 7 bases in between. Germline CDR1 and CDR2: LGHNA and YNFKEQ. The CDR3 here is CASSQDYENYGYTF. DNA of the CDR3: TGTGCCAGCAGCCAAGATTACGAAAACTATGGCTACACCTTC.

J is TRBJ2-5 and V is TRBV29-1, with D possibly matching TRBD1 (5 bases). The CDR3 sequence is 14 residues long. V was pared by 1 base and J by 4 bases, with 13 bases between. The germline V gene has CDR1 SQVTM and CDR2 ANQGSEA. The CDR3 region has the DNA TGCAGCGTTGAAGGGGCAGGGTGGGGAGAGACCCAGTACTTC. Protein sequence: CSVEGAGWGETQYF.

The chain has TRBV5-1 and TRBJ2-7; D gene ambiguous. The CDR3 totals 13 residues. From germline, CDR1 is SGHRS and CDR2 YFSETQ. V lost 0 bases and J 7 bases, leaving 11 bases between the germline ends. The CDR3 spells CASSLDTRREQYF. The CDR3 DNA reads TGCGCCAGCAGCTTGGACACCCGACGGGAGCAGTACTTC.

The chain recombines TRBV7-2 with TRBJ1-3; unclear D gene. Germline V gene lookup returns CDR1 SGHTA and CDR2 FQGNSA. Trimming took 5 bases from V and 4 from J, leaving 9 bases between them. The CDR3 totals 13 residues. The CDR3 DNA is TGTGCCAGCAGCCGCCGTTCGGGAAACACCATATATTTT. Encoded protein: CASSRRSGNTIYF.